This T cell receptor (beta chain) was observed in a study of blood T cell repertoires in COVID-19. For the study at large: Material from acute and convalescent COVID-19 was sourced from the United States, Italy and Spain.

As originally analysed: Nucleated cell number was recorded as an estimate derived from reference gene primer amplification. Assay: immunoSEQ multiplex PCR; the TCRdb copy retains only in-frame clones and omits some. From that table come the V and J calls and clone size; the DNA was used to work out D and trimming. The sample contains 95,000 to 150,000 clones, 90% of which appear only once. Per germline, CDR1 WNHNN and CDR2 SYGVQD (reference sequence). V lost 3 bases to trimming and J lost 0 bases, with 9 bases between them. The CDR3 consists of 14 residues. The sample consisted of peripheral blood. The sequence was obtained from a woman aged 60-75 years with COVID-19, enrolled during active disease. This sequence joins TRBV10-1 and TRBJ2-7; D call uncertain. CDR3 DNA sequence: TGCGCCAGCAGTGACCCGACATTCTCCTACGAGCAGTACTTC. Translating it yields CASSDPTFSYEQYF.